One and the same sample provided the 12 T cell receptor beta chains below, sequenced in a study of regulatory T cells in long-lasting Graves disease. According to the study, TCR beta libraries were built with iRepertoire HTBI primers and CDR3-region Arm-PCR. TCRdb independently ran MiXCR on the multiplex PCR reads; one entry per CDR3 protein. Here the sample spans roughly 700,000 distinct CDR3 sequences, 25% to 35% being singletons. Documented time point: persistent/refractory GD, antithyroid drugs over 5 years with positive TRAb. Construction of the TCR library relied on RNA isolated from PBMCs. This material consisted of peripheral blood mononuclear cells (PBMCs), taken when the disease was refractory, from a patient treated with antithyroid drugs. The receptors stem from a female donor with Graves disease.

J is TRBJ1-2 and V is TRBV27; TRBD1 might be the D (6 bases). The ends were cut back, 3 bases at V and 4 bases at J, with 18 bases in the middle. In germline, CDR1 is MNHEY, CDR2 SMNVEV (reference sequence). This CDR3 is 16 amino acids long. In DNA form, the CDR3 reads TGTGCCAGCAGTTTTAATACAGGGCCAGGCACCTATGGCTACACCTTC. This codes for CASSFNTGPGTYGYTF.

About this clonotype: Since a much larger clone is just one base distant, this may be a read error. The chain carries TRBV30 and TRBJ1-1, with 9 bases aligning to TRBD1. The CDR3 length is 15 residues. V trimming: 4 bases; J trimming: 6 bases; junction bases outside the gene matches: 12. Looked up from germline, CDR1 is GTSNPN and CDR2 is SVGIG (reference sequence). CDR3 nucleotide sequence: TGTGCCTGGATCAGGGGGACAGGGTCGATGGCTGAAGCTTTCTTT. It translates to CAWIRGTGSMAEAFF.

This clonotype was seen a few times. The chain carries TRBV6-4 and TRBJ1-6; TRBD1 is a possible D gene (5 bases). The length of the CDR3 is 13 residues. Trimming removed 8 bases at V and 7 bases at J, with 12 bases between. Germline V gene sequence: CDR1 MRHNA, CDR2 SNTAGT. The DNA for the CDR3 is TGTGCCAGCGGGACCTCAGGGAATTCACCCCTCCACTTT. Its translation is CASGTSGNSPLHF.

This clonotype has a count of ten or more. The chain has TRBV27 and TRBJ1-5; 8 bases align to TRBD1. V dropped 5 bases and J dropped 7; count of bases not matched to a gene: 7. Germline V lookup: CDR1 MNHEY, CDR2 SMNVEV (reference sequence). The CDR3 runs 14 residues. The CDR3 sequence is CASSPTGGGQPQHF. The CDR3 DNA follows: TGTGCCAGCAGTCCAACAGGGGGAGGACAGCCCCAGCATTTT.

This clonotype was detected a few times. The genes are TRBV27 and TRBJ2-7; the match to TRBD1 covers 9 bases. This CDR3 is 13 amino acids long. Germline V lookup: CDR1 MNHEY, CDR2 SMNVEV (reference sequence). Germline trimming cut 9 bases from V and 4 bases from J; bases unmatched to any gene: 7. Written as DNA, the CDR3 is TGTGCCAGGCGGGACAGGGACTCGTACGAGCAGTACTTC. Its protein is CARRDRDSYEQYF.

This chain uses TRBV2 with TRBJ1-2; no clear D. V lost 6 bases to trimming and J lost 4 bases, with 9 bases between them. Germline assignment: CDR1 SNHLY and CDR2 FYNNEI. The CDR3 extends over 12 amino acids. As DNA, the CDR3 is TGTGCCAGCAGATACGACACCTATGGCTACACCTTC. It codes for CASRYDTYGYTF.

In regard to this clonotype: One end of the junction is discordant with germline, which a read error may explain. The chain combines TRBV29-1 with TRBJ2-7, with 9 bases lining up with TRBD1. Germline values: CDR1 SQVTM, CDR2 ANQGSEA. The CDR3 is 14 residues long. The CDR3 protein is CSVKTGTGSYGQYF. The CDR3 DNA reads as TGCAGCGTTAAAACCGGGACAGGGAGTTACGGGCAGTACTTC.

This clonotype was found many times. The chain combines TRBV2 with TRBJ1-1, with TRBD1 identical over 7 bases. This CDR3 spans 13 amino acids. J gave up 1 base and V 9 bases, and 5 bases lay outside the gene matches. The germline gives CDR1 SNHLY, CDR2 FYNNEI. The chain's CDR3 is CARKTGTNTEAFF. The CDR3 DNA sequence: TGTGCCAGGAAGACAGGGACGAACACTGAAGCTTTCTTT.

The chain uses TRBV19 and TRBJ1-1; maybe TRBD1 (5 bases). The CDR3 length is 14 residues. V gave up 3 bases and J gave up 3 bases, with 11 bases separating them. From germline, CDR1 is LNHDA and CDR2 SQIVND (reference sequence). In DNA form, the CDR3 reads TGTGCCAGTAGTATCCTGGGGGTGGACACTGAAGCTTTCTTT. It is translated as CASSILGVDTEAFF.

There are many counts of this clonotype. V is TRBV28 and J is TRBJ1-2; no clear D gene. The CDR3 runs 14 residues. The V end lost 7 bases, the J end lost 4 bases, and 16 bases lay between the germline ends. In germline, CDR1 is MDHEN, CDR2 SYDVKM. This chain's CDR3 is CASTGNKTPYGYTF. The CDR3 nucleotides read TGTGCCAGCACAGGAAACAAGACGCCCTATGGCTACACCTTC.

The rearrangement links TRBV11-2 to TRBJ2-7, with D unresolved. The germline V gene has CDR1 SGHAT and CDR2 FQNNGV. Trimming shortened V by 4 bases and J by 5 bases, and 15 bases separated the two germline ends. The CDR3 is made up of 14 amino acids. CDR3 sequence reads: CASSSPFRRNEQYF. DNA for the CDR3: TGTGCCAGCAGCTCCCCTTTTCGAAGGAACGAGCAGTACTTC.

This clonotype was detected ten times or more. The rearrangement links TRBV15 to TRBJ2-7; 9 bases fit TRBD2. The trim removed 0 bases at V and 1 base at J, leaving 1 base unmatched. The CDR3 sequence is 15 residues long. CDR1 is LNHNV and CDR2 is YYDKDF in the germline V gene (reference sequence). In DNA form, the CDR3 reads TGTGCCACCAGCAGAGATAGCGGGAGTTCCTACGAGCAGTACTTC. Amino acids: CATSRDSGSSYEQYF. Filled out from reference TRBV15 and TRBJ2-7, the complete variable domain reads DAMVIQNPRYQVTQFGKPVTLSCSQTLNHNVMYWYQQKSSQAPKLLFHYYDKDFNNEADTPDNFQSRRPNTSFCFLDIRSPGLGDTAMYLCATSRDSGSSYEQYFGPGTRLTVT.